This T cell receptor beta chain stems from a study of blood T cell repertoires in COVID-19. Sequencing was performed with immunoSEQ multiplex PCR; in TCRdb, only in-frame clones are kept and a portion is missing. The sample includes more than 200,000 clones, roughly 82% of them seen just once. Germline-derived CDR1 and CDR2 are SGDLS and YYNGEE. The CDR3 runs 15 residues. V shed 4 bases and J 6 bases; nucleotides not matched to a gene: 10. This chain joins TRBV9 and TRBJ1-1; TRBD1 agrees at 9 bases. The sample consisted of peripheral blood. This clonotype was obtained from a woman at least 80 years old with active or convalescent COVID-19. CDR3 protein: CASSPPGQGGAEAFF. CDR3 sequence (DNA): TGTGCCAGCAGCCCCCCGGGACAGGGCGGAGCTGAAGCTTTCTTT.